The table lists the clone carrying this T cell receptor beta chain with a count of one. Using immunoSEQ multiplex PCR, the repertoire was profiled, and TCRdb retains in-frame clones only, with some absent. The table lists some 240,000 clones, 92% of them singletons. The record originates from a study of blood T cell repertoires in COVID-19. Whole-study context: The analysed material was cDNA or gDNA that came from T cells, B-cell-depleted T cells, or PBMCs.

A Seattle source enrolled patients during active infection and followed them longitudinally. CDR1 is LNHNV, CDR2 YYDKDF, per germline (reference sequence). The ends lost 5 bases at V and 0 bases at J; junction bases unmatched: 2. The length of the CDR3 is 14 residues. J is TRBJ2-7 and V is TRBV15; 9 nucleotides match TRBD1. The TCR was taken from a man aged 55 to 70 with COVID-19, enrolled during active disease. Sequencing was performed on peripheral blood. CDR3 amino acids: CATSWGQGSYEQYF. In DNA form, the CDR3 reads TGTGCCACCAGCTGGGGACAGGGCTCCTACGAGCAGTACTTC.